A selection of T cell receptor beta chains follows, all from one sample in a study of blood T cell repertoires in COVID-19. Some clones are missing from TCRdb's copy, which holds only in-frame ones; the method was immunoSEQ multiplex PCR. This sample has some 160,000 clones, with about four fifths found just once. The sequenced sample was peripheral blood. All receptors come from a woman older than 75 with COVID-19, enrolled during active disease. Each CDR3 is given with its conserved first and last residue. D genes are given only for firm matches. Some rows have no size entry. The others give once, few or many, or a class for an expanded clone.

j_gene: TRBJ1-1; abundance: .; len: 13; v_gene: TRBV9; d_gene: .; CDR3nt: TGTGCCAGCAGCGCTCGAGCGGGGGCTGAAGCTTTCTTT; CDR3aa: CASSARAGAEAFF
j_gene: TRBJ2-7; abundance: .; len: 16; v_gene: TRBV6-2/TRBV6-3; d_gene: TRBD2; CDR3nt: TGTGCCAGCAGTTACCGGGGACTAGCGTCCCGATACGAGCAGTACTTC; CDR3aa: CASSYRGLASRYEQYF
j_gene: TRBJ1-4; abundance: .; len: 15; v_gene: TRBV7-9; d_gene: TRBD1; CDR3nt: TGTGCCAGCAGCCGATGGGACAGTTTAAATGAAAAACTGTTTTTT; CDR3aa: CASSRWDSLNEKLFF
j_gene: TRBJ2-3; abundance: few; len: 14; v_gene: TRBV5-1; d_gene: .; CDR3nt: TGCGCCAGCAGCCCCAGGGTGGGGACAGATACGCAGTATTTT; CDR3aa: CASSPRVGTDTQYF
j_gene: TRBJ2-3; abundance: few; len: 14; v_gene: TRBV10-3; d_gene: TRBD2; CDR3nt: TGTGCCATCAGTCCTAGCGGGGGCACAGATACGCAGTATTTT; CDR3aa: CAISPSGGTDTQYF
j_gene: TRBJ2-5; abundance: .; len: 15; v_gene: TRBV30; d_gene: TRBD2; CDR3nt: TGTGCCTGGAGTGTACTAGCGGGAGGAAGTGAGACCCAGTACTTC; CDR3aa: CAWSVLAGGSETQYF
j_gene: TRBJ2-3; abundance: .; len: 19; v_gene: TRBV18; d_gene: TRBD2; CDR3nt: TGTGCCAGCTCACCACTCGCACTAGCGGGCTCCCCAGGCGCAGATACGCAGTATTTT; CDR3aa: CASSPLALAGSPGADTQYF
j_gene: TRBJ2-1; abundance: .; len: 17; v_gene: TRBV5-4; d_gene: TRBD2; CDR3nt: TGTGCCAGCAGCCTCCCACTGTCAGCGGGAGGGTCGGATGAGCAGTTCTTC; CDR3aa: CASSLPLSAGGSDEQFF
j_gene: TRBJ1-5; abundance: .; len: 12; v_gene: TRBV6-5; d_gene: .; CDR3nt: TGTGCCAGCAGAATAGCGAATCAGCCCCAGCATTTT; CDR3aa: CASRIANQPQHF
j_gene: TRBJ2-5; abundance: .; len: 14; v_gene: TRBV5-1; d_gene: TRBD2; CDR3nt: TGCGCCAGCAGCTTCGGGGGGGCTAGGGAGACCCAGTACTTC; CDR3aa: CASSFGGARETQYF
j_gene: TRBJ2-5; abundance: .; len: 13; v_gene: TRBV18; d_gene: .; CDR3nt: TGTGCCAGCTCACCACCCGGTTCAGAGACCCAGTACTTC; CDR3aa: CASSPPGSETQYF
j_gene: TRBJ2-7; abundance: few; len: 13; v_gene: TRBV28; d_gene: .; CDR3nt: TGTGCCAGCACCCCCCAGGGATCCTACGAGCAGTACTTC; CDR3aa: CASTPQGSYEQYF